This T cell receptor (beta chain) was captured by sequencing in a study of T cell responses to AZD1222 COVID-19 vaccine. Study findings and constraints: The peak T cell response came first, and repertoires were sampled only after it. Two AZD1222 administrations were followed by greater Spike-specific TCR breadth and depth.

As to this clone: Its matching antigen is unknown.

Sequencing was performed with immunoSEQ multiplex PCR; in TCRdb, only in-frame clones are kept and a portion is missing. There are about 110,000 clones in the sample; roughly 88% occur only once, and 5% to 6% lies in the top ten. The CDR3 sequence is 12 residues long. Germline assignment: CDR1 SGHTA and CDR2 FQGNSA. Trimming left V 5 bases short and J 7 bases short, with 9 bases between. This TCR derives from an adult in good health. Sequencing used peripheral blood, obtained on day 0 of AZD1222 vaccination. The chain uses TRBV7-2 and TRBJ1-3; unclear D gene. The CDR3 region is CASSPHWNTIYF. The CDR3 DNA follows: TGTGCCAGCAGCCCCCATTGGAACACCATATATTTT.